Following are 22 T cell receptor beta chains from one sample sequenced in a study of shared clonotypes between healthy human individuals. The data were produced by immunoSEQ multiplex PCR, yet TCRdb's version contains in-frame clones alone and is incomplete. The table lists 600,000 to 750,000 clones, less than 95% of them singletons. The specimen was memory CD8+ T cells from PBMCs. Subset here: CD45RO+ cells pooled with CCR7-negative TemRA cells. Receptors originate from a man between 18 and 35 years old in good health. Some clones in this sample may be carry-over from other donors' samples.

The gene calls are TRBV14 and TRBJ2-5; a weak D match, TRBD1 (6 bases). Trimming took off 1 base at V and 5 bases at J, with 14 bases between the two ends. CDR1 and CDR2 from the germline V gene are SGHDN and FVKESK. The CDR3 length is 15 residues. The CDR3 region is CASSQGRGIWETQYF. The CDR3 DNA is TGTGCCAGCAGCCAAGGCAGGGGAATATGGGAGACCCAGTACTTC.

V is TRBV19 and J is TRBJ1-1, with 7 bases that match TRBD1. The CDR3 runs 13 residues. From germline, CDR1 is LNHDA and CDR2 SQIVND (reference sequence). The ends lost 4 bases at V and 7 bases at J; junction bases unmatched: 6. CDR3 coding DNA: TGTGCCAGTAGTACCGGGACAGTAAGTGAAGCTTTCTTT. Amino acid sequence: CASSTGTVSEAFF.

This sequence joins TRBV6-5 and TRBJ2-7; D is unresolved. This CDR3 has 14 amino acids. Looked up from germline, CDR1 is MNHEY and CDR2 is SVGAGI. Trimming cost V 5 bases and J 3 bases, with 14 bases left between them. The CDR3 DNA reads TGTGCCAGCAGTGAAACGAGCTGGGGCTACGAGCAGTACTTC. Its translation: CASSETSWGYEQYF.

The rearrangement uses TRBV7-8 and TRBJ1-1; D gene ambiguous. CDR1 and CDR2 (germline): SGHVS, FQNEAQ. This CDR3 is built from 13 residues. Deletions cut 2 bases from V and 8 bases from J, with 12 bases between. The CDR3 protein is CASSLTSQIEAFF. In DNA form, the CDR3 reads TGTGCCAGCAGCTTAACTTCCCAGATAGAAGCTTTCTTT.

The J gene is TRBJ2-7, the V gene TRBV23-1, with 11 bases identical to TRBD1. TRBV23-1 is identified as an open reading frame with a role that is uncertain. This CDR3 contains 17 residues. V dropped 5 bases and J dropped 2; count of bases not matched to a gene: 11. The CDR3 bases are TGCGCCAGCAGTGTTCGGGACAGGGGGGGCAAGACCTACGAGCAGTACTTC. This translates into CASSVRDRGGKTYEQYF.

The chain links TRBV28 to TRBJ2-6; D is unresolved. The V gene lost 6 bases and the J gene lost 0 bases, with 12 bases spanning the gap. The CDR3 contains 16 residues. The germline gives CDR1 MDHEN, CDR2 SYDVKM. The CDR3 DNA sequence: TGTGCCAGCAGCCTTACCGCAGGCTCTGGGGCCAACGTCCTGACTTTC. Its translation: CASSLTAGSGANVLTF.

The chain is built from TRBV5-1 and TRBJ2-1; TRBD2 might be the D (6 bases). CDR1 and CDR2 from the germline V gene are SGHRS and YFSETQ. The CDR3 extends over 17 amino acids. V was shortened by 4 bases and J by 0 bases, with 17 bases between the two germline ends. CDR3: CASSPRLAASSYNEQFF. The DNA for the CDR3 is TGCGCCAGCAGCCCCCGTTTAGCGGCGAGCTCCTACAATGAGCAGTTCTTC.

The genes are TRBV5-6 and TRBJ2-1; possibly TRBD2 for D (6 bases). Trimming left V 2 bases short and J 4 bases short, with 13 bases between. The CDR3 sequence is 15 residues long. The V gene's germline CDR1 is SGHDT and CDR2 YYEEEE. The CDR3 DNA follows: TGTGCCAGCAGCTTCCGGCGGAGGGGATACAATGAGCAGTTCTTC. It translates to CASSFRRRGYNEQFF.

J is TRBJ1-3 and V is TRBV7-9; D possibly corresponds to TRBD1 (5 bases). Germline CDR1 and CDR2: SEHNR and FQNEAQ (reference sequence). The CDR3 sequence is 15 residues long. The germline V and J ends were trimmed by 4 bases and 8 bases, with 18 bases remaining between them. In nucleotides, the CDR3 is TGTGCCAGCAGCTCGACCGACATTCTGGGGGACACCATATATTTT. It is translated as CASSSTDILGDTIYF.

The chain recombines TRBV27 with TRBJ2-5; 7 positions match TRBD2. V was clipped by 7 bases and J by 9 bases; unmatched bases: 5. Germline-derived CDR1 and CDR2 are MNHEY and SMNVEV (reference sequence). The CDR3 sequence is 11 residues long. The CDR3, as DNA: TGTGCCAGCACTGCCGGGGGGTCCCAGTACTTC. Its protein product is CASTAGGSQYF.

The rearrangement uses TRBV2 and TRBJ2-7, with 8 bases matching TRBD1. Trimming took 8 bases from V and 12 from J; bases not matched to a gene: 6. This CDR3 spans 10 amino acids. Germline lookup yields CDR1 SNHLY and CDR2 FYNNEI. CDR3 sequence (DNA): TGTGCCAGCGACGCCGGGACAGGGTACTTC. Amino acids: CASDAGTGYF.

The gene calls are TRBV9 and TRBJ1-1; D not certain. V gave up 1 base and J gave up 4 bases, with 11 bases separating them. The germline CDR1 and CDR2 sequences are SGDLS and YYNGEE. This CDR3 has 14 amino acids. Written as DNA, the CDR3 is TGTGCCAGCAGCGTATCTTCGGTTACCACTGAAGCTTTCTTT. This gives the protein CASSVSSVTTEAFF.

V usage is TRBV7-9 and J usage is TRBJ2-3; 11 bases map to TRBD2. Unmatched junction bases numbered 9, after V lost 5 bases and J lost 5 bases. Germline V CDR1 and CDR2: SEHNR, FQNEAQ (reference sequence). This CDR3 spans 16 amino acids. CDR3 nucleotides: TGTGCCAGCAGCCACCGGACTAGCGGGTGGGGAGATACGCAGTATTTT. Encoded protein: CASSHRTSGWGDTQYF.

The chain carries TRBV5-1 and TRBJ2-7; perhaps D is TRBD1 or TRBD2 (5 bases each). This CDR3 has 13 residues. Per germline, CDR1 SGHRS and CDR2 YFSETQ. Trimming took 3 bases from V and 3 from J, leaving 10 bases between them. The DNA for the CDR3 is TGCGCCAGCAGCTGGGGAGACAGCTACGAGCAGTACTTC. Protein: CASSWGDSYEQYF.

The CDR3 DNA follows: TGTGCCAGCAGTGGCGCGACGGGACAGTACTACGAGCAGTACTTC. This encodes CASSGATGQYYEQYF. The chain couples TRBV2 to TRBJ2-7, with 7 bases lining up with TRBD1. V shed 4 bases and J 3 bases; nucleotides not matched to a gene: 9. This CDR3 is 15 amino acids long. Germline V gives CDR1 SNHLY, CDR2 FYNNEI. The entire variable domain, with the rest obtained from reference TRBV2 and TRBJ2-7, is as follows: EPEVTQTPSHQVTQMGQEVILRCVPISNHLYFYWYRQILGQKVEFLVSFYNNEISEKSEIFDDQFSVERPDGSNFTLKIRSTKLEDSAMYFCASSGATGQYYEQYFGPGTRLTVT.

The J gene is TRBJ2-7, the V gene TRBV7-8, with D tentatively TRBD2 (6 bases). The CDR3 has 16 amino acids. V lost 5 bases, J lost 4 bases, and 21 bases lay in between. Germline values: CDR1 SGHVS, CDR2 FQNEAQ. CDR3 residues: CASSIPLVGTQYEQYF. The CDR3 bases are TGTGCCAGCAGCATTCCATTAGTAGGGACTCAGTACGAGCAGTACTTC.

The chain is built from TRBV7-9 and TRBJ2-7; 9 nucleotides match TRBD1. The germline V gene encodes CDR1 SEHNR and CDR2 FQNEAQ (reference sequence). CDR3 size: 12 residues. The V and J ends lost 5 bases and 5 bases, in that order; junction bases with no gene match: 1. The CDR3: CASSGTGHEQYF. The CDR3 DNA follows: TGTGCCAGCAGCGGGACAGGGCACGAGCAGTACTTC.

On this clone: Other DNA sequences of this sample code for an identical CDR3. The rearrangement joins TRBV28 to TRBJ2-7; D not certain. CDR1 and CDR2 from the germline V gene are MDHEN and SYDVKM. CDR3 length equals 14 residues. V was trimmed by 1 base and J by 0 bases, leaving 7 bases between them. The CDR3: CASSLSPGSYEQYF. The CDR3 nucleotides are TGTGCCAGCAGTTTATCTCCAGGCTCCTACGAGCAGTACTTC.

This clone was seen just once. V usage is TRBV28 and J usage is TRBJ2-7; maybe TRBD2 (6 bases). The V end lost 1 base, the J end lost 6 bases, and 19 bases lay between the germline ends. CDR1 and CDR2 (germline): MDHEN, SYDVKM. The CDR3 loop spans 16 amino acids. The CDR3 nucleotides read TGTGCCAGCAGTTTATATAGCGGACGGGCCGCCGGCGAGCAGTACTTC. It translates to CASSLYSGRAAGEQYF.

This clone was seen a handful of times. This chain joins TRBV30 and TRBJ1-1; tentative D call: TRBD1 (6 bases). The CDR3 consists of 13 residues. With 4 bases removed from V and 5 bases from J, the gap between germline ends came to 14 bases. The germline gives CDR1 GTSNPN, CDR2 SVGIG (reference sequence). The DNA of the CDR3 is TGTGCCTGGATGGGGGGCGCGGGGACTGAAGCTTTCTTT. Translated: CAWMGGAGTEAFF.

This clone appeared a single time. The genes are TRBV5-6 and TRBJ1-4; 8 bases line up with TRBD1. This CDR3 is built from 12 residues. Germline lookup yields CDR1 SGHDT and CDR2 YYEEEE. Losses at the gene ends were 3 bases for V and 14 bases for J; bases not matched to a gene: 6. CDR3 amino acids: CASSSDRVTLFF. Here the CDR3 DNA reads TGTGCCAGCAGCTCGGACAGGGTAACGCTGTTTTTT.

This chain links TRBV7-2 with TRBJ2-6, with TRBD1 as a possible D gene (6 bases). The ends were cut back, 5 bases at V and 4 bases at J, with 21 bases in the middle. This CDR3 comprises 18 residues. Germline V lookup: CDR1 SGHTA, CDR2 FQGNSA. The CDR3 DNA sequence: TGTGCCAGCAGCCCAAGGACAGTTCTTGGAGCCGGGGCCAACGTCCTGACTTTC. This codes for CASSPRTVLGAGANVLTF.